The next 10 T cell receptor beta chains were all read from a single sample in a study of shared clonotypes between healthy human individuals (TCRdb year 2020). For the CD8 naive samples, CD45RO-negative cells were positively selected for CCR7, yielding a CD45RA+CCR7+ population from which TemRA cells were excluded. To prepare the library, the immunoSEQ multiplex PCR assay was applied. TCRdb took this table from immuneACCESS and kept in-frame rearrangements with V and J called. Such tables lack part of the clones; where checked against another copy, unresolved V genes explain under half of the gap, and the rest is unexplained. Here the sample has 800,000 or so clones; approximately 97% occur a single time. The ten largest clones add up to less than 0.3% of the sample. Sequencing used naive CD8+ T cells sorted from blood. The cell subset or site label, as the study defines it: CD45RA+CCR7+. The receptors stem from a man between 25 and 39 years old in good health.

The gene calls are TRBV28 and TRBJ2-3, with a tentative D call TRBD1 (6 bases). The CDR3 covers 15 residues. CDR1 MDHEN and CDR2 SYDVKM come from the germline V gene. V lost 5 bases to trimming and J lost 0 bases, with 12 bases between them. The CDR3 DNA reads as TGTGCCAGCAGTCCACGGACAGCTAGCACAGATACGCAGTATTTT. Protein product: CASSPRTASTDTQYF.

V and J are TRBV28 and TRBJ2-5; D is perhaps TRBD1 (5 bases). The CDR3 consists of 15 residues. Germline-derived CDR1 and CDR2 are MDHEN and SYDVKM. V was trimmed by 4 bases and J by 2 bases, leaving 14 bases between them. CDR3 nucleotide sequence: TGTGCCAGCAGTTCTGGGGCAGAATATCAAGAGACCCAGTACTTC. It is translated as CASSSGAEYQETQYF. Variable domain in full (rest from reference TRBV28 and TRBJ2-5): DVKVTQSSRYLVKRTGEKVFLECVQDMDHENMFWYRQDPGLGLRLIYFSYDVKMKEKGDIPEGYSVSREKKERFSLILESASTNQTSMYLCASSSGAEYQETQYFGPGTRLLVL.

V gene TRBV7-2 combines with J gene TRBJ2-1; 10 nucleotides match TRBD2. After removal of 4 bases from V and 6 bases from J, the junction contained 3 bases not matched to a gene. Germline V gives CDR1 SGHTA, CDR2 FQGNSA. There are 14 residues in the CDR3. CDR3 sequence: CASSYSGRFNEQFF. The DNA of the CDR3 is TGTGCCAGCAGCTATAGCGGGAGGTTCAATGAGCAGTTCTTC.

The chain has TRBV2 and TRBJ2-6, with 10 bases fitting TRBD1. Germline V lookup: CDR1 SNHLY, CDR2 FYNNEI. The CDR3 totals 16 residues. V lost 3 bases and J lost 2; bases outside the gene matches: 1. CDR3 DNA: TGTGCCAGCAGTGATGGGACAGGGGCTGGGGCCAACGTCCTGACTTTC. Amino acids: CASSDGTGAGANVLTF.

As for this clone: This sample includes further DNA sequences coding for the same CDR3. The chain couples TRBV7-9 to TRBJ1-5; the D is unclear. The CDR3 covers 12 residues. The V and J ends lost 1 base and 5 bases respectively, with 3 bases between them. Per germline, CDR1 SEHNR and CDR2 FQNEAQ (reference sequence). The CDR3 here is CASSLDHQPQHF. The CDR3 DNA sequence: TGTGCCAGCAGCTTAGATCATCAGCCCCAGCATTTT.

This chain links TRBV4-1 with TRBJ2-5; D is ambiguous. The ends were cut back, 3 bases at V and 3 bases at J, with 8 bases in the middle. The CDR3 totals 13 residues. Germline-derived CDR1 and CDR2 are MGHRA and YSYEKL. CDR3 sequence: CASSHVLEETQYF. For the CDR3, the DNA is TGCGCCAGCAGCCATGTGCTGGAAGAGACCCAGTACTTC.

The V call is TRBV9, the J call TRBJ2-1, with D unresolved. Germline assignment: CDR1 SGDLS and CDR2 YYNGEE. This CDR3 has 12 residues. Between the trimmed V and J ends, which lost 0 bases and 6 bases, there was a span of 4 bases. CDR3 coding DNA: TGTGCCAGCAGCGTAGAGCTCAATGAGCAGTTCTTC. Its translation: CASSVELNEQFF.

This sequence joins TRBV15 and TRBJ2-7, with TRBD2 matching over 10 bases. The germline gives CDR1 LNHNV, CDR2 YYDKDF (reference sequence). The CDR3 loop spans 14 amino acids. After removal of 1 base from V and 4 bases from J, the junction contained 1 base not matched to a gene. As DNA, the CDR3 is TGTGCCACCAGCAGAGCGGGACTAGCGTACGAGCAGTACTTC. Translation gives CATSRAGLAYEQYF.

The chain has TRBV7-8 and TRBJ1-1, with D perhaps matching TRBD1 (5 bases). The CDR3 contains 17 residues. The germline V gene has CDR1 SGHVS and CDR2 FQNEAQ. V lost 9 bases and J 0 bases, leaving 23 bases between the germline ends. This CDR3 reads CASRGRLGDLLNTEAFF. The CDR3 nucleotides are TGTGCCAGTAGAGGGCGTTTGGGGGACCTGCTGAACACTGAAGCTTTCTTT.

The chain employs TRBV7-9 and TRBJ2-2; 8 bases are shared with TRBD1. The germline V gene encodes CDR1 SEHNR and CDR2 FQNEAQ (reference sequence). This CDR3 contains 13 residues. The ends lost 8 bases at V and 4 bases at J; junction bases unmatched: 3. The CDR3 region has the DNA TGTGCCAGCGGACAGGGCGGCACCGGGGAGCTGTTTTTT. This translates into CASGQGGTGELFF.